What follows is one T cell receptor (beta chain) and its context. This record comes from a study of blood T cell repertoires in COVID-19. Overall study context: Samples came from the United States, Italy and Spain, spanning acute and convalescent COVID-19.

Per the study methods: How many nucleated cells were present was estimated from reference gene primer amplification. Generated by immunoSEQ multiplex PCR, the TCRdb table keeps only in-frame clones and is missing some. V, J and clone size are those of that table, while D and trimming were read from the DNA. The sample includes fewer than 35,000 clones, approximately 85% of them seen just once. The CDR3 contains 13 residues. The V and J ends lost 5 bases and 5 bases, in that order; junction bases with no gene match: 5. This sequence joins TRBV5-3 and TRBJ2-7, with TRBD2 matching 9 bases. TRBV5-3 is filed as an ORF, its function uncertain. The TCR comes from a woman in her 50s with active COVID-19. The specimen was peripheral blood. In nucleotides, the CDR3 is TGTGCCAGAAGACCAACTAGCGGGCACGAGCAGTACTTC. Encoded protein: CARRPTSGHEQYF.